The source of this TCR beta chain is a study of CD8 T cells in Susac syndrome. Study information: When their blood was taken, the Susac syndrome patients had either not yet had any therapy, were taking corticosteroids, or were taking intravenous immunoglobulin alone.

The RNA, roughly 0.5 to 1 ug, was put through reverse transcription using random hexamers. immunoSEQ multiplex PCR amplified TCR beta CDR3 across 54 Vbeta, 13 Jbeta. In TCRdb, the immunoSEQ multiplex PCR reads were re-called with MiXCR into one record per CDR3 protein. The data show about 150,000 distinct CDR3 sequences, under 97% seen once. Sequencing used CD4+ T cells from PBMCs. The TCR was taken from a human donor with Susac syndrome.

CDR3 region: CASSSLMQRGYNEQFF. The CDR3 nucleotides read TGTGCCAGCAGCTCCCTCATGCAGCGGGGATACAATGAGCAGTTCTTC. V gene TRBV13 combines with J gene TRBJ2-1; 7 nucleotides agree with TRBD2. Germline loops: CDR1 PRHDT, CDR2 FYEKMQ (reference sequence). V gave up 4 bases and J gave up 4 bases; unmatched junction bases: 10. This CDR3 spans 16 amino acids.